This T cell receptor beta chain originates from a study of cytomegalovirus exposure and HLA in healthy donors (dated by TCRdb to the late 2010s). Concerning the study at large: A later analysis indicated that the 130 or so validation repertoires were generated on the platform also employed for the roughly 730 repertoires of the first cohort. The study was designed to test whether signatures of past pathogen exposure could be identified by cataloging public T cell receptors. Along with the approximately 700-subject first cohort, a separate validation cohort of around 120 different subjects was used. The study combined high-throughput TCR immunosequencing, statistical association of individual TCRs with disease status, and machine learning to predict cytomegalovirus infection status. Beyond this particular receptor, the publication reports: The validation cohort had no HLA typing available for a later analysis, so co-occurrence within that cohort was assessed over all 120 or so repertoires. The study listed 150 to 200 TCR beta chains as associated with cytomegalovirus. In vitro tests confirmed that three of the cytomegalovirus-associated TCR beta chains recognize cytomegalovirus antigens. Most TCR sequences were seen in very few donors, while some public TCRs were found in many individuals. The classifier was reported to diagnose cytomegalovirus status with high specificity and sensitivity in both the original cohort and the validation cohort. The authors suggested that the approach could potentially be generalized to other disease states and immunological phenotypes. Subsequent analysis determined that TCRs grouped into clusters in the first cohort also showed a tendency toward co-occurrence across the 120 validation repertoires, and about 94% of cluster scores exceeded 0.

Details on this clone: The specificity of this receptor is unknown. No qualities accompany the bases; no much larger clone lies one base away.

Libraries were constructed by the immunoSEQ multiplex PCR assay. The authors' analysis ran thus. A statistical classification framework was built for diagnosing cytomegalovirus status from the catalog of TCR beta chain sequences. This is the immuneACCESS table as TCRdb keeps it, with only in-frame sequences that have V and J called. A part of the clones is gone; compared with another copy, unresolved V genes explain less than half, and the rest is unexplained. The DNA gave D and trimming, while V, J and clone size come from that table. A total of approximately 99,000 clones appear in this sample, 90% to 97% of them only once. Roughly 0.67% of the sample lies in the top ten. Donors formed part of the validation cohort, which comprised 120 subjects and was distinct from the first cohort of over 500 subjects. Based on the germline V gene, the CDR1 and CDR2 sequences are SNHLY and FYNNEI. Trimming removed 1 base from V and 4 bases from J; the gene matches leave 2 bases unexplained. The CDR3 spans 15 residues, from the cysteine through the phenylalanine. The kept DNA is CDR3 alone, 45 bases in frame from the first base.

The sequenced sample was PBMCs. The clonotype originates from a young woman in good health and CMV-seronegative. The receptor chain draws on TRBV2 and TRBJ2-3, with 10 central nucleotides matching TRBD2. The CDR3 here reads CASSEVLAGADTQYF. The DNA sequence is given as TGTGCCAGCAGTGAAGTTCTAGCGGGGGCAGATACGCAGTATTTT. The entire variable domain, with the stretches around the CDR3 drawn from the reference TRBV2 and TRBJ2-3 proteins, is EPEVTQTPSHQVTQMGQEVILRCVPISNHLYFYWYRQILGQKVEFLVSFYNNEISEKSEIFDDQFSVERPDGSNFTLKIRSTKLEDSAMYFCASSEVLAGADTQYFGPGTRLTVL.